The clone carrying this T cell receptor (beta chain) was counted only a few times. With 1 base clipped from V and 4 bases from J, the junction kept 10 bases outside the gene matches. This CDR3 has 16 amino acids. Germline V gives CDR1 GTSNPN, CDR2 SVGIG (reference sequence). This sample is part of a study of patients and donors after allogeneic stem cell transplantation. MiXCR was run by TCRdb on the RT-PCR reads, yielding one entry per CDR3 protein. The data contain around 240,000 distinct CDR3 sequences, around 14% of them singletons. The sample comprised blood, either unsorted or a sorted T cell fraction (not recorded which). The V gene is TRBV30, the J gene TRBJ1-3, with 7 positions matching TRBD1. The TCR comes from a human donor who was either an allogeneic HSCT recipient or a stem cell or donor lymphocyte infusion donor (not recorded which). It is not recorded whose cells these are; they may come from a transplant donor. The chain's CDR3 is CAWSARDSALGNTIYF. DNA of the CDR3: TGTGCCTGGAGTGCCAGGGACAGCGCCTTGGGAAACACCATATATTTT.